The clone carrying this T cell receptor (beta chain) occurred many times. Its target is not known. Each cDNA molecule carried a unique molecular identifier. In TCRdb, the 5' RACE reads were re-called with MiXCR into one record per CDR3 protein. The sample contains over 70,000 distinct CDR3 sequences, 14% of which appear only once. This specimen belongs to a study of early T cells in non-severe SARS-CoV-2 infection. The CDR3 is made up of 14 amino acids. Germline CDR1 and CDR2: ENHRY and SYGVKD. The ends lost 10 bases at V and 5 bases at J; junction bases unmatched: 9. Study conclusions and caveats: Anti-spike CD8 specificities were favored by VDJdb matching, whose results missed private and CD4 specificities.

The rearrangement uses TRBV10-3 and TRBJ1-1; 11 bases agree with TRBD1. The specimen comprised whole blood, sampled at baseline. The sequence was collected from an adult who was a healthcare worker with PCR-confirmed SARS-CoV-2 infection or an uninfected control (not recorded which). CDR3 coding DNA: TGTGCCACCACCCGGGGACAGGGGGTTACTGAAGCTTTCTTT. Translated, it gives CATTRGQGVTEAFF.